The source of this T cell receptor (beta chain) is a study of blood T cell repertoires in COVID-19. At the level of the study: Spain, Italy and the United States supplied samples that represented acute and convalescent COVID-19.

The assay was immunoSEQ multiplex PCR, and TCRdb's table has in-frame clones only and misses some. This sample carries 65,000 to 80,000 clones, about 90% of them seen once, and the ten largest clones take approximately 4.2%. The germline V gene has CDR1 SGHNT and CDR2 YYREEE (reference sequence). V was pared by 0 bases and J by 5 bases, with 5 bases of the junction left unmatched. The CDR3 has 15 residues. The sample holds one count of this clone. This clonotype was sampled from a man in his forties or fifties with active COVID-19. V and J are TRBV5-4 and TRBJ1-2, with TRBD1 matching 9 bases. Sequencing was done on a sample of peripheral blood. The CDR3: CASSLEQGAWYGYTF. CDR3 sequence (DNA): TGTGCCAGCAGCTTGGAACAGGGGGCGTGGTATGGCTACACCTTC.